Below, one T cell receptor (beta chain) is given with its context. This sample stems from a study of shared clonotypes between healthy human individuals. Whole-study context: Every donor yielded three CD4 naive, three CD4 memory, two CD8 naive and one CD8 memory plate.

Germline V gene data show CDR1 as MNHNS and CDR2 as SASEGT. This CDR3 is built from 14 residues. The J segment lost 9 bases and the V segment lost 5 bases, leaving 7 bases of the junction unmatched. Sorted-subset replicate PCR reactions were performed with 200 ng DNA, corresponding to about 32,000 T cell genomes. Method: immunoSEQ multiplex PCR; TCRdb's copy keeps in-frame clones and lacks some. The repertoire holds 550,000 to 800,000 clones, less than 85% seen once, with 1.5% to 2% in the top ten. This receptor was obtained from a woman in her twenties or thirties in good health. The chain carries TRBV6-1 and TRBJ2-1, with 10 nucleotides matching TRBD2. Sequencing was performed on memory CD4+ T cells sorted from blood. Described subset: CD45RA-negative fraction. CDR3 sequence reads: CASSSSGSGFEQFF. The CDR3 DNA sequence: TGTGCCAGCAGTTCTAGCGGGAGCGGCTTTGAGCAGTTCTTC.